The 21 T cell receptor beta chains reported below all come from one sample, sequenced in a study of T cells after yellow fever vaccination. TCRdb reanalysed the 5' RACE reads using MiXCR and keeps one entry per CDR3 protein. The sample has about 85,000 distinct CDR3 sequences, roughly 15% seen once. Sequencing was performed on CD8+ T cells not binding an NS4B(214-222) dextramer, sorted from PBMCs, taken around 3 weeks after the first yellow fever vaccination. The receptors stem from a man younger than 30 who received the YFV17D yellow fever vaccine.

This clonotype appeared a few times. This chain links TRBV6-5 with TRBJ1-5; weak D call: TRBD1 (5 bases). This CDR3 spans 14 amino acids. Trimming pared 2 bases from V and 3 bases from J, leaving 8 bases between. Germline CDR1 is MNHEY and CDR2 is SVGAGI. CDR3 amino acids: CASSYRGINQPQHF. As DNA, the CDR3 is TGTGCCAGCAGTTACAGGGGAATCAATCAGCCCCAGCATTTT.

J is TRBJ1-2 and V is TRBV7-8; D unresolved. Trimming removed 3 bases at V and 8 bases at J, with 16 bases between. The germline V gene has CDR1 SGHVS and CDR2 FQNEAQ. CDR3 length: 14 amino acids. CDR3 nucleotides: TGTGCCAGCAGCTTTGAAGTGGGCTTCTGGGGCTACACCTTC. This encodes CASSFEVGFWGYTF.

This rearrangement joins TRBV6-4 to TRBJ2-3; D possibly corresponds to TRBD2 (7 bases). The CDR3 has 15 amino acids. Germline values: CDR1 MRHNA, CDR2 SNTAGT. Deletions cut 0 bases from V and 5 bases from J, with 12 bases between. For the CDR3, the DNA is TGTGCCAGCAGTGACTCGGGGGGGCCTGGAGATACGCAGTATTTT. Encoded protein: CASSDSGGPGDTQYF.

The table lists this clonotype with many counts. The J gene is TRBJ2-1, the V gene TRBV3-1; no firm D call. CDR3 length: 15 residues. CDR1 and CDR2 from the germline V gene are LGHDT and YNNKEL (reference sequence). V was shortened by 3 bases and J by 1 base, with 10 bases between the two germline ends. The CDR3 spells CASSHFPRSYNEQFF. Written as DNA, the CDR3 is TGTGCCAGCAGCCATTTTCCTAGGTCCTACAATGAGCAGTTCTTC.

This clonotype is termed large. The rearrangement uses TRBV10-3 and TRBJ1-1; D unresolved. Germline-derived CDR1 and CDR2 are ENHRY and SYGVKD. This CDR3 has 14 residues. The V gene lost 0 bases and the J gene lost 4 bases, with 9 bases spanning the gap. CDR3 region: CAISESRRFTEAFF. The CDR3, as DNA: TGTGCCATCAGTGAGTCACGGAGGTTCACTGAAGCTTTCTTT.

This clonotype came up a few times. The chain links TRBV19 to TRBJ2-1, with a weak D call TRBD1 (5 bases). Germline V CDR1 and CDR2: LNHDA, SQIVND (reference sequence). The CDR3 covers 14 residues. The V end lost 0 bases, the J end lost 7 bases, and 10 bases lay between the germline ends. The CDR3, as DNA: TGTGCCAGTAGTATAGATCAGGGTGGTAATGAGCAGTTCTTC. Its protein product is CASSIDQGGNEQFF.

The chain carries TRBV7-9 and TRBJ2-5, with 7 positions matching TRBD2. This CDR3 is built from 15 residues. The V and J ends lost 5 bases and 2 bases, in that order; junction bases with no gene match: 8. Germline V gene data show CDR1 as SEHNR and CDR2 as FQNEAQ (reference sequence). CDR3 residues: CASSQNPGLQETQYF. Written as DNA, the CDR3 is TGTGCCAGCAGCCAAAACCCGGGACTACAAGAGACCCAGTACTTC.

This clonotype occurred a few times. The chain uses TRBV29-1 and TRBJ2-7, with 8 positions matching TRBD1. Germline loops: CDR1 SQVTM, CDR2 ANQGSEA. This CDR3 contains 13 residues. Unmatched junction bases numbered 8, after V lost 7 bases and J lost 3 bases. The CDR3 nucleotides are TGCAGCGCCGGGACAGGCGATATCTACGAGCAGTACTTC. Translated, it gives CSAGTGDIYEQYF.

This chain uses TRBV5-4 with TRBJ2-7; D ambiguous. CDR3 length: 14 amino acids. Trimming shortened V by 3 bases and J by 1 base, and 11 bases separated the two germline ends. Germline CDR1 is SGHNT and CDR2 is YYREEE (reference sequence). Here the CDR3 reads CASSSGVGSYEQYV. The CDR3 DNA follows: TGTGCCAGCAGCTCCGGCGTGGGGTCCTACGAGCAGTACGTC.

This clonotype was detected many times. The CDR3 DNA follows: TGCAGTGCTAGAAGTGGGTTAATGAACACTGAAGCTTTCTTT. This codes for CSARSGLMNTEAFF. The chain recombines TRBV20-1 with TRBJ1-1; the D is unclear. The germline V and J ends were trimmed by 2 bases and 0 bases, with 10 bases remaining between them. The length of the CDR3 is 14 residues. Germline lookup yields CDR1 DFQATT and CDR2 SNEGSKA (reference sequence).

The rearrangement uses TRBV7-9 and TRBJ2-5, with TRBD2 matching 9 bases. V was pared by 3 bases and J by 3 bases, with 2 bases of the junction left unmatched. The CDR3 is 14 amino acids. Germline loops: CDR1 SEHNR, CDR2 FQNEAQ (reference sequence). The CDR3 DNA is TGTGCCAGCAGCTTTGGCGGGGGGGAAGAGACCCAGTACTTC. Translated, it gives CASSFGGGEETQYF.

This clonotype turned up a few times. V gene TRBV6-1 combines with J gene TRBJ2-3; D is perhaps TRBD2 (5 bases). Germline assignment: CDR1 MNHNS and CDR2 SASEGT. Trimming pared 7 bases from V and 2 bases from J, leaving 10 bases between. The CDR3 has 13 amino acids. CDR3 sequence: CASTPRATDTQYF. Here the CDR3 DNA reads TGTGCCAGCACCCCGCGGGCCACAGATACGCAGTATTTT.

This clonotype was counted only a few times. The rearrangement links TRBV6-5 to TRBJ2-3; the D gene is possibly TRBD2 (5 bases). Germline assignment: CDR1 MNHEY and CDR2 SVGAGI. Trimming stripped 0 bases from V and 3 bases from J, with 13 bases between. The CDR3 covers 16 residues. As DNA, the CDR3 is TGTGCCAGCAGTTACTCTCGAGAGGGTATTACAGATACGCAGTATTTT. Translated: CASSYSREGITDTQYF.

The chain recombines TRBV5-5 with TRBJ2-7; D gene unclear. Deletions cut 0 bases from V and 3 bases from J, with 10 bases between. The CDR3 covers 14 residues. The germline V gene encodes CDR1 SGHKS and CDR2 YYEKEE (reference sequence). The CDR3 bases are TGTGCCAGCAGCTTGGAGCCAGAATTCTACGAGCAGTACGTC. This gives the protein CASSLEPEFYEQYV.

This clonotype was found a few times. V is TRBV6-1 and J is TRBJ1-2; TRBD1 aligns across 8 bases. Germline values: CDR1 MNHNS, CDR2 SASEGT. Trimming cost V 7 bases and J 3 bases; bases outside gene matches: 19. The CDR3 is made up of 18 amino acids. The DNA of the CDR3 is TGTGCCAGCAAACACTGGACCAAGGCAGGGGGCGCATACTATGGCTACACCTTC. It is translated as CASKHWTKAGGAYYGYTF.

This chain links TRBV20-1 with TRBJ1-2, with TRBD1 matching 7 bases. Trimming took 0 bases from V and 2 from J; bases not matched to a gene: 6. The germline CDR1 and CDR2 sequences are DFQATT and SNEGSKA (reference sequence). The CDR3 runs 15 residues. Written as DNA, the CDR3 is TGCAGTGCTAGAGATTCGGCACAGGGGAACTATGGCTACACCTTC. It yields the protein CSARDSAQGNYGYTF.

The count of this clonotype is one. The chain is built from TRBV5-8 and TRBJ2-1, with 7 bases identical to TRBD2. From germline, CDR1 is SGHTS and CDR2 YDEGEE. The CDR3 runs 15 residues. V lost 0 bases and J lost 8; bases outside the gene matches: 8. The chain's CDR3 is CASSLAGRFWDEQFF. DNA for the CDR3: TGTGCCAGCAGCTTGGCCGGGAGGTTCTGGGATGAGCAGTTCTTC.

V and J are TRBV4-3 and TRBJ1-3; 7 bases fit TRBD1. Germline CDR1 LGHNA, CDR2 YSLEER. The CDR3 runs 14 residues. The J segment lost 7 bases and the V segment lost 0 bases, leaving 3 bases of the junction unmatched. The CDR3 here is CASSQDQGGNTIYF. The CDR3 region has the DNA TGCGCCAGCAGCCAAGACCAGGGGGGGAACACCATATATTTT.

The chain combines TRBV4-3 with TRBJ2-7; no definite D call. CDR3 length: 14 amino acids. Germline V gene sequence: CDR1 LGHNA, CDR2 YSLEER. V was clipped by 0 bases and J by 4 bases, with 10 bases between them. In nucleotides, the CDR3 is TGCGCCAGCAGCCAAGACAGATCCCGATACGAGCAGTACTTC. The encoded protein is CASSQDRSRYEQYF.

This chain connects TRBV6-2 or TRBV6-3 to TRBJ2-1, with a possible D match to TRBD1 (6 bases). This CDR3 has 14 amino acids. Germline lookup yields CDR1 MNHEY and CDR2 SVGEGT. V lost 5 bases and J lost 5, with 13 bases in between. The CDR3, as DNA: TGTGCCAGCAGTATCAGCGGACAGAACAATGAGCAGTTCTTC. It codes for CASSISGQNNEQFF.

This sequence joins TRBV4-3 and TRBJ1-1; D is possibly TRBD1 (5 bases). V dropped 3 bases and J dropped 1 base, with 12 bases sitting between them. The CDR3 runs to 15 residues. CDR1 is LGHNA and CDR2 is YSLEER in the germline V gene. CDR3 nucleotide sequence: TGCGCCAGCAGCCACCGACGGGACTGGAACACTGAAGCTTTCTTT. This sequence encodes CASSHRRDWNTEAFF.